The TCR beta chain described here comes from a study of blood T cell repertoires in COVID-19 (dated by TCRdb to the early 2020s). A note on the overall study: Samples covering the acute and convalescent phases of COVID-19 were provided by collaborators in the United States, Italy and Spain. The dataset comprised deeply sampled blood TCRbeta repertoires from subjects exposed to, actively infected with, or recovered from COVID-19. A de-identified subject ID, COVID-19 status, age in years and sex were almost always included in the sample metadata. The material from the prospective study consisted of cDNA or gDNA derived from T cells, B-cell-depleted T cells, or PBMCs. HLA class I and class II types, where available, came from metadata supplied by the sample provider rather than from assay-based typing. The repertoires were released in a freely available public database meant as a resource for research on the immune response to SARS-CoV-2. Samples came from the ongoing ImmuneRACE study (first 160 participants) plus 1,254 subjects from 6 global collaborators. Study-wide findings and limitations: The amount of clinical and demographic metadata varied by source and participant and was provided uncurated.

TCRbeta CDR3 regions were amplified from genomic DNA by means of the immunoSEQ Assay, a bias-controlled multiplex PCR. Per the original workflow: The number of nucleated cells in each sample was estimated from the amplification of reference gene primers within the assay. To quantify the absolute abundance of each unique TCRbeta CDR3 rearrangement, sequence reads were collapsed and filtered. Productive Simpson clonality was computed per sample as the square root of Simpson's diversity index over productive rearrangements. The immuneACCESS repertoire file appears here via TCRdb, limited to in-frame rearrangements. These files lack a portion of the clones; in checked studies, under half of the deficit traces to unresolved V genes, and the cause of the others is not known. D and trimming come from the DNA, and the V and J calls and clone size come from that table. The sample table contains 150,000 to 200,000 clones; only one count was recorded for around 90% of them. The top ten clonotypes cover roughly 2.5% of the sample.

As to this clone: Its specific antigen is unknown. No much larger clone is present one base from it, and per-base qualities are unavailable.

Each collaborating institution followed its own protocols to collect whole blood in K2EDTA tubes. For TCRbeta analysis, collaborator samples were shipped as frozen whole blood, as isolated PBMCs, or as DNA extracted from either sample type. CDR1 is given as SEHNR and CDR2 as FQNEAQ, both from the germline V gene (reference sequence). Inclusive of the bounding cysteine and phenylalanine, the CDR3 is 17 residues long. Only CDR3 DNA is held: 51 bases, read in frame from base 1. Cut back by 4 bases and 6 bases, the V and J ends lie 21 bases apart. The receptor was isolated from a man in his forties or fifties with active or convalescent COVID-19. The chain was built from TRBV7-9 and TRBJ1-4; TRBD1 could be the D gene, as 5 bases match. The sample taken for sequencing was peripheral blood. Here is the DNA: TGTGCCAGCAGCTCAACAACTATCAGGGATTTAGATGAAAAACTGTTTTTT. This is translated as CASSSTTIRDLDEKLFF.